What follows is one TCR beta chain and its context. What it binds is not known. The sample carries other DNA sequences with the same CDR3. The data originate from a study of PD-1 blockade in classical Hodgkin lymphoma. Time point noted: cycle 4 day 1 (C4D1), after six to seven weeks of nivolumab. Every patient was affected by relapse after autologous stem cell transplantation, while exposure to brentuximab vedotin was not uniform. Magnetic depletion of non-target cells from thawed PBMCs yielded purified CD8+ T cells. Patients had relapsed/refractory classical Hodgkin lymphoma with complete response, partial response or progressive disease as best response. There are 14 residues in the CDR3. The V segment lost 2 bases and the J segment 0 bases; nucleotides outside the gene matches: 1. Per germline, CDR1 SGHRS and CDR2 YFSETQ. General observations from the study: Patients with a complete response exhibited baseline diversity comparable to newly diagnosed patients.

Using immunoSEQ multiplex PCR, the repertoire was profiled, and TCRdb retains in-frame clones only, with some absent. The sample lists roughly 7,400 clones, 60% occurring once. The sequencing here drew on CD8+ T cells from blood, taken before the fourth cycle of nivolumab. The chain combines TRBV5-1 with TRBJ1-2; 7 positions agree with TRBD1. The source is a human donor with classical Hodgkin lymphoma. For the CDR3, the DNA is TGCGCCAGCAGCTTAGGACAGGCTAACTATGGCTACACCTTC. Its translation is CASSLGQANYGYTF. The full variable domain, with the rest looked up from reference TRBV5-1 and TRBJ1-2, is KAGVTQTPRYLIKTRGQQVTLSCSPISGHRSVSWYQQTPGQGLQFLFEYFSETQRNKGNFPGRFSGRQFSNSRSEMNVSTLELGDSALYLCASSLGQANYGYTFGSGTRLTVV.